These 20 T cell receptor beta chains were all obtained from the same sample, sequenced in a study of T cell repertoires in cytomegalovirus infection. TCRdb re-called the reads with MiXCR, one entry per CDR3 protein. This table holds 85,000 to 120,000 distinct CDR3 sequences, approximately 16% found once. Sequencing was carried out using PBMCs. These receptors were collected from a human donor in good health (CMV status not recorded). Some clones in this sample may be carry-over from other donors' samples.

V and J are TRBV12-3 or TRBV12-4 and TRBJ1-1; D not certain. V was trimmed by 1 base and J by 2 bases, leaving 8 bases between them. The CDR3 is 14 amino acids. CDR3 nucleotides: TGTGCCAGCAGTTTAGAGGCCTACAACACTGAAGCTTTCTTT. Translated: CASSLEAYNTEAFF.

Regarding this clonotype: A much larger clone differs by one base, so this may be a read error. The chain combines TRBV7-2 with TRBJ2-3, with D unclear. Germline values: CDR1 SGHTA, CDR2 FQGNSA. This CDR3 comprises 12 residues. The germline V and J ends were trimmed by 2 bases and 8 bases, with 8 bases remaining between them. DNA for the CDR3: TGTGCCAGCAGCTTATCTAGAGCTACGCAGTATTTT. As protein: CASSLSRATQYF.

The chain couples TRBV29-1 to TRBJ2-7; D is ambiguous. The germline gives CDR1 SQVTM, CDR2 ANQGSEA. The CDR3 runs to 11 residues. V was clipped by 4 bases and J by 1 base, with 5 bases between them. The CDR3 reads CSVGVSYEQYF. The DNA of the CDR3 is TGCAGCGTTGGGGTATCCTACGAGCAGTACTTC.

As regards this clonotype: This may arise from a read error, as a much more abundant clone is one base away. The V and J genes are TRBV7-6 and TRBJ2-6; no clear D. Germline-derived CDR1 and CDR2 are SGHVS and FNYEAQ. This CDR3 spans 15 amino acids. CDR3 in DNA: TGTGCCAGCAGCCCAGTAGTCTCTGGGACCAACGTCCTGACTTTC. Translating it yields CASSPVVSGTNVLTF.

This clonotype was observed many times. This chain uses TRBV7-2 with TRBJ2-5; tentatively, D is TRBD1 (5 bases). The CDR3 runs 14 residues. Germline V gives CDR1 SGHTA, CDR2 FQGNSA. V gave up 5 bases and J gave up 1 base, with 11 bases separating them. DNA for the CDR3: TGTGCCAGCAGCCGTAGGGGTTCCCAAGAGACCCAGTACTTC. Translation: CASSRRGSQETQYF.

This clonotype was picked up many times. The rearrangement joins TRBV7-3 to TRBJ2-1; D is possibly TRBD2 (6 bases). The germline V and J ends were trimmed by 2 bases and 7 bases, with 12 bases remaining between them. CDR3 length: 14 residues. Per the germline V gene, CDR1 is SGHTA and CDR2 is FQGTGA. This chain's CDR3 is CASSLVGRGNEQFF. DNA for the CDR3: TGTGCCAGCAGCTTAGTTGGGCGGGGTAATGAGCAGTTCTTC.

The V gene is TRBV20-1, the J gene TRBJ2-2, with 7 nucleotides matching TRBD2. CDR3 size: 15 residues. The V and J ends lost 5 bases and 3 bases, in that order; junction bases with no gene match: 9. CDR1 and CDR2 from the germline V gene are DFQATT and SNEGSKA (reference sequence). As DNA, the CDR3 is TGCAGTGCTGATATCCCTAGCGGTGACACCGGGGAGCTGTTTTTT. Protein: CSADIPSGDTGELFF.

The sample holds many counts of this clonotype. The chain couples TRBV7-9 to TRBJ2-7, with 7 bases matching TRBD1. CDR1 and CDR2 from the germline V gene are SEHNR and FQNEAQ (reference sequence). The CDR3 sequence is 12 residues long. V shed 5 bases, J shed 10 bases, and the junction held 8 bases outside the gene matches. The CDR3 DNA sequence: TGTGCCAGCAGCACTGCGACAGGGCACCAGTACTTC. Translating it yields CASSTATGHQYF. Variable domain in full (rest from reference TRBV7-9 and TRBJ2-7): DTGVSQNPRHKITKRGQNVTFRCDPISEHNRLYWYRQTLGQGPEFLTYFQNEAQLEKSRLLSDRFSAERPKGSFSTLEIQRTEQGDSAMYLCASSTATGHQYFGPGTRLTVT.

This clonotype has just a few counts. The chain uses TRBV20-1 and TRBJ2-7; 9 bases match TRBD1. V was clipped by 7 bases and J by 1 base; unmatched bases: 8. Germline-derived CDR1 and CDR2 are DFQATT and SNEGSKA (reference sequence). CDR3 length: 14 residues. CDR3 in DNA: TGCAGTGGGAACGATGGGACAGGGTCCTACGAGCAGTACTTC. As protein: CSGNDGTGSYEQYF.

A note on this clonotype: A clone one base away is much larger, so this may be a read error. CDR3 coding DNA: TGTGCCAGCAGCCGCTACGCGACTAGACGAGATACGCAGTATTTT. Translating gives CASSRYATRRDTQYF. This rearrangement joins TRBV7-2 to TRBJ2-3, with D possibly TRBD2 on 6 matching bases. CDR1 is SGHTA, CDR2 FQGNSA, per germline. V shed 5 bases and J shed 5 bases, with 17 bases lying between them. The CDR3 runs 15 residues.

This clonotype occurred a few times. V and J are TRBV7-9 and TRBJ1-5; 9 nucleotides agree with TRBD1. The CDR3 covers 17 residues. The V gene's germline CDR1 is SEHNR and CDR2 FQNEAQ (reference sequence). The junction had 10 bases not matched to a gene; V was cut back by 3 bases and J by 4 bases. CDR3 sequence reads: CASSFSTGGEVNQPQHF. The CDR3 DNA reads TGTGCCAGCAGCTTCTCCACAGGGGGCGAGGTGAATCAGCCCCAGCATTTT. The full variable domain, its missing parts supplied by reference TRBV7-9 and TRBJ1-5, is DTGVSQNPRHKITKRGQNVTFRCDPISEHNRLYWYRQTLGQGPEFLTYFQNEAQLEKSRLLSDRFSAERPKGSFSTLEIQRTEQGDSAMYLCASSFSTGGEVNQPQHFGDGTRLSIL.

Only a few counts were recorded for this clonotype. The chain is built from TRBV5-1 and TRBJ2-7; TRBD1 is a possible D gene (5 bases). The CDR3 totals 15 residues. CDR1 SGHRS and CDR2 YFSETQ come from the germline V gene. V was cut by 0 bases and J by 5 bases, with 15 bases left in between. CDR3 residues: CASSLGDSPMDEQYF. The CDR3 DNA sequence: TGCGCCAGCAGCTTGGGAGACAGCCCTATGGACGAGCAGTACTTC.

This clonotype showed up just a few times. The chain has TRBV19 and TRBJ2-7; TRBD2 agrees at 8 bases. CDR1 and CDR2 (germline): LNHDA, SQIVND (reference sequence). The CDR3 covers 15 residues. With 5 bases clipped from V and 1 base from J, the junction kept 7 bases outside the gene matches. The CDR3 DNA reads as TGTGCCAGTAGTCCCCTTGCGGGGGGATCCTACGAGCAGTACTTC. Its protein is CASSPLAGGSYEQYF.

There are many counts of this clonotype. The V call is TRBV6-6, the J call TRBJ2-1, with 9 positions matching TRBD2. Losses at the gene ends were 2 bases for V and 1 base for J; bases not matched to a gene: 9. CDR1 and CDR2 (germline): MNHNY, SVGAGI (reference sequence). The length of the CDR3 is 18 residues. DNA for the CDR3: TGTGCCAGCAGTTACGCCAGCGGGGGGCCCATTTCCTACAATGAGCAGTTCTTC. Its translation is CASSYASGGPISYNEQFF.

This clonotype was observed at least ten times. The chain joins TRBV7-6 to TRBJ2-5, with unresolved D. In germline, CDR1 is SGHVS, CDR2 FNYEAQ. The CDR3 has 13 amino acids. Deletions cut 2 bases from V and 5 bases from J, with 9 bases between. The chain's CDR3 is CASSLNFKETQYF. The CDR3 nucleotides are TGTGCCAGCAGCTTAAATTTCAAGGAGACCCAGTACTTC. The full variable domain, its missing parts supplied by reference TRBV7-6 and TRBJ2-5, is GAGVSQSPRYKVTKRGQDVALRCDPISGHVSLYWYRQALGQGPEFLTYFNYEAQQDKSGLPNDRFSAERPEGSISTLTIQRTEQRDSAMYRCASSLNFKETQYFGPGTRLLVL.

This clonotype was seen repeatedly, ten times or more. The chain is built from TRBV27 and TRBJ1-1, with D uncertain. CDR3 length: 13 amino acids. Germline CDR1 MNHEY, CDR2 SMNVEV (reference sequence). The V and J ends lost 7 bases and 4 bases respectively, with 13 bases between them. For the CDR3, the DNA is TGTGCCAGCATGCCGGTCGAGGGCACTGAAGCTTTCTTT. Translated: CASMPVEGTEAFF.

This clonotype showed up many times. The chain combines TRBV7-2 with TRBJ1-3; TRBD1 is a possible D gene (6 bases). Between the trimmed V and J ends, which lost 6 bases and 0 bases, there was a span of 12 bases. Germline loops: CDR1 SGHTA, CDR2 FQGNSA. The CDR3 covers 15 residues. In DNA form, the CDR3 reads TGTGCCAGCAGTTCAACAGGGAGCTCTGGAAACACCATATATTTT. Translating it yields CASSSTGSSGNTIYF.

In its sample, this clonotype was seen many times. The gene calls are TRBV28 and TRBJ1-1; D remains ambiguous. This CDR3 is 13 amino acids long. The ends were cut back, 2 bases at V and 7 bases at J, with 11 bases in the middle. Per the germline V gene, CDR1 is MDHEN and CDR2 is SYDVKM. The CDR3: CASSLVSYHEAFF. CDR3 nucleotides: TGTGCCAGCAGTTTAGTCAGCTACCATGAAGCTTTCTTT.

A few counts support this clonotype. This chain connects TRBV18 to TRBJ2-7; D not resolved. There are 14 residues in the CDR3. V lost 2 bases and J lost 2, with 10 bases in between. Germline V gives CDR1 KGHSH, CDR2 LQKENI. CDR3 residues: CASSPNWEPYEQYF. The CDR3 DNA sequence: TGTGCCAGCTCACCAAACTGGGAACCCTACGAGCAGTACTTC.

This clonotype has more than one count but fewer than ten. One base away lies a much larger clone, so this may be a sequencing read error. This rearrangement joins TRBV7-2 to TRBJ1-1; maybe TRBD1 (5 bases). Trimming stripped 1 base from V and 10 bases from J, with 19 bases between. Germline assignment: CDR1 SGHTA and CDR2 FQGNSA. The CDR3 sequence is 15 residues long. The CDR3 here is CASSLVSATGRGAFF. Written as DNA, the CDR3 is TGTGCCAGCAGCTTAGTGTCGGCAACAGGTCGGGGAGCTTTCTTT.